The 25 T cell receptor beta chains listed next were all sequenced from one sample in a study of identical twins. MiXCR was run by TCRdb on the 5' RACE reads, yielding one entry per CDR3 protein. The table shows some 96,000 distinct CDR3 sequences, with under 6.5% occurring only once. Sequencing was done on a sample of memory T cells sorted from blood. The receptor set was obtained from a woman aged 45-65 years in good health.

The V and J genes are TRBV19 and TRBJ2-7; no definite D call. Trimming took off 7 bases at V and 3 bases at J, with 4 bases between the two ends. Germline CDR1 LNHDA, CDR2 SQIVND (reference sequence). The CDR3 contains 10 residues. The CDR3 loop reads CASTDYEQYV. For the CDR3, the DNA is TGTGCCAGTACCGACTACGAGCAGTACGTC.

This clonotype was counted many times. V and J are TRBV19 and TRBJ2-4; weak D call: TRBD2 (6 bases). Germline V CDR1 and CDR2: LNHDA, SQIVND (reference sequence). The length of the CDR3 is 13 residues. V was clipped by 9 bases and J by 1 base, with 10 bases between them. CDR3 sequence: CASGTAAKNIQYF. For the CDR3, the DNA is TGTGCCAGCGGGACTGCTGCCAAAAACATTCAGTACTTC.

In this sample, this clonotype turned up many times. This chain joins TRBV9 and TRBJ2-1; 9 bases agree with TRBD2. The germline CDR1 and CDR2 sequences are SGDLS and YYNGEE. The CDR3 is 15 amino acids. With 0 bases clipped from V and 6 bases from J, the junction kept 4 bases outside the gene matches. The CDR3 region has the DNA TGTGCCAGCAGCGTAGTTAATAGCGGGAGCAATGAGCAGTTCTTC. Translating it yields CASSVVNSGSNEQFF. The full variable domain, in which reference TRBV9 and TRBJ2-1 provide the parts outside the CDR3, is DSGVTQTPKHLITATGQRVTLRCSPRSGDLSVYWYQQSLDQGLQFLIQYYNGEERAKGNILERFSAQQFPDLHSELNLSSLELGDSALYFCASSVVNSGSNEQFFGPGTRLTVL.

This chain uses TRBV7-6 with TRBJ2-1; 14 positions match TRBD2. This CDR3 contains 18 residues. J lost 7 bases, V lost 1 base, and 9 bases had no gene match. From germline, CDR1 is SGHVS and CDR2 FNYEAQ. CDR3: CASSLVPRLAGGSNEQFF. CDR3 nucleotide sequence: TGTGCCAGCAGCTTAGTCCCCCGACTAGCGGGAGGGTCGAATGAGCAGTTCTTC.

V is TRBV7-8 and J is TRBJ2-7; 10 nucleotides agree with TRBD1. The CDR3 totals 17 residues. V gave up 5 bases and J gave up 4 bases; unmatched junction bases: 14. CDR1 is SGHVS, CDR2 FQNEAQ, per germline. The CDR3 DNA reads as TGTGCCAGCAGCCCACCTTACCGGGACAGGGGTTTGTACGAGCAGTACTTC. Its protein is CASSPPYRDRGLYEQYF. The whole variable domain, filled in from reference TRBV7-8 and TRBJ2-7, reads GAGVSQSPRYKVAKRGQDVALRCDPISGHVSLFWYQQALGQGPEFLTYFQNEAQLDKSGLPSDRFFAERPEGSVSTLKIQRTQQEDSAVYLCASSPPYRDRGLYEQYFGPGTRLTVT.

This clonotype was picked up many times. CDR3 region: CSAGRPRVDEQYF. DNA for the CDR3: TGCAGTGCTGGCCGGCCCCGCGTCGACGAGCAGTACTTC. The chain employs TRBV20-1 and TRBJ2-7; D unresolved. Germline V gives CDR1 DFQATT, CDR2 SNEGSKA (reference sequence). V lost 5 bases to trimming and J lost 5 bases, with 16 bases between them. The CDR3 consists of 13 residues.

The chain couples TRBV9 to TRBJ2-7; D remains unclear. This CDR3 contains 14 residues. Trimming took 0 bases from V and 3 from J, leaving 10 bases between them. Per germline, CDR1 SGDLS and CDR2 YYNGEE. CDR3 DNA sequence: TGTGCCAGCAGCGTAGCTTACGGTTTCTACGAGCAGTACTTC. Translation gives CASSVAYGFYEQYF.

This clonotype was seen more than once but under ten times. The V and J genes are TRBV5-1 and TRBJ2-5, with 11 bases matching TRBD2. The CDR3 consists of 15 residues. CDR1 and CDR2 (germline): SGHRS, YFSETQ. Trimming cost V 0 bases and J 5 bases; bases outside gene matches: 3. This chain's CDR3 is CASSLGLAGFETQYF. In DNA form, the CDR3 reads TGCGCCAGCAGCTTGGGACTAGCGGGATTCGAGACCCAGTACTTC.

This clonotype was recorded at least ten times. The V gene is TRBV7-9, the J gene TRBJ1-1, with 8 bases identical to TRBD1. Germline V gives CDR1 SEHNR, CDR2 FQNEAQ (reference sequence). The CDR3 is 15 amino acids. V trimming: 5 bases; J trimming: 0 bases; junction bases outside the gene matches: 5. This chain's CDR3 is CASSKSGGLNTEAFF. CDR3 coding DNA: TGTGCCAGCAGCAAATCAGGGGGCCTGAACACTGAAGCTTTCTTT.

The V gene is TRBV20-1, the J gene TRBJ1-2; TRBD1 matches 8 bases. This CDR3 spans 16 amino acids. Losses at the gene ends were 3 bases for V and 7 bases for J; bases not matched to a gene: 16. Germline lookup yields CDR1 DFQATT and CDR2 SNEGSKA (reference sequence). The CDR3: CSASGVRGRVVGGYTF. The DNA for the CDR3 is TGCAGTGCTAGTGGGGTCAGGGGGCGCGTGGTTGGTGGCTACACCTTC.

This clonotype was observed at least ten times. The chain couples TRBV28 to TRBJ1-4; D remains ambiguous. Germline-derived CDR1 and CDR2 are MDHEN and SYDVKM. The CDR3 is 14 amino acids. Trimming removed 2 bases from V and 7 bases from J, with 11 bases in between. The chain's CDR3 is CASSLVSGAEKLFF. The CDR3 nucleotides are TGTGCCAGCAGTTTAGTCTCAGGTGCTGAAAAACTGTTTTTT.

This clonotype was seen repeatedly, ten times or more. The chain couples TRBV2 to TRBJ2-2; 10 bases align to TRBD2. Unmatched junction bases numbered 7, after V lost 7 bases and J lost 8 bases. Germline V gene sequence: CDR1 SNHLY, CDR2 FYNNEI. The CDR3 is 14 residues long. The CDR3: CASKAGGILGELFF. CDR3 nucleotides: TGTGCCAGCAAAGCGGGAGGGATTTTAGGGGAGCTGTTTTTT.

The chain has TRBV28 and TRBJ2-7; D may be TRBD1 (6 bases). Germline V lookup: CDR1 MDHEN, CDR2 SYDVKM. The CDR3 runs 15 residues. V was clipped by 4 bases and J by 4 bases, with 17 bases between them. Here the CDR3 reads CASSSPRGELYEQYF. CDR3 bases: TGTGCCAGCAGTTCTCCCAGGGGTGAGCTATACGAGCAGTACTTC.

The table lists this clonotype with many counts. This sequence joins TRBV10-3 and TRBJ2-3; no clear D. Germline values: CDR1 ENHRY, CDR2 SYGVKD. Trimming removed 11 bases at V and 2 bases at J, with 11 bases between. The CDR3 extends over 12 amino acids. CDR3 DNA sequence: TGTGCCTCCCTGGGGTTCACAGATACGCAGTATTTT. Protein: CASLGFTDTQYF.

The rearrangement uses TRBV3-1 and TRBJ2-2, with a possible D match to TRBD2 (5 bases). The CDR3 is 13 amino acids. Germline V gives CDR1 LGHDT, CDR2 YNNKEL (reference sequence). V was pared by 6 bases and J by 4 bases, with 9 bases between. CDR3 protein: CASRHRGTGELFF. DNA for the CDR3: TGTGCCAGCAGGCACCGGGGCACCGGGGAGCTGTTTTTT. Using reference TRBV3-1 and TRBJ2-2 for the parts outside the CDR3, the full variable domain is DTAVSQTPKYLVTQMGNDKSIKCEQNLGHDTMYWYKQDSKKFLKIMFSYNNKELIINETVPNRFSPKSPDKAHLNLHINSLELGDSAVYFCASRHRGTGELFFGEGSRLTVL.

This clonotype was detected a few times. DNA of the CDR3: TGCGCCAGCAGCTTGGGACTAGCGGGTTCCTACGAGCAGTACTTC. Translation gives CASSLGLAGSYEQYF. The J gene is TRBJ2-7, the V gene TRBV5-1; 10 bases line up with TRBD2. CDR3 length: 15 residues. Germline assignment: CDR1 SGHRS and CDR2 YFSETQ. Trimming cost V 0 bases and J 1 base; bases outside gene matches: 1.

The genes are TRBV20-1 and TRBJ2-3, with 8 bases aligning to TRBD1. V was clipped by 5 bases and J by 3 bases; unmatched bases: 7. In germline, CDR1 is DFQATT, CDR2 SNEGSKA (reference sequence). This CDR3 has 14 amino acids. The CDR3 coding sequence is TGCAGTGCTTCCGGACAGGGCTTGACAGATACGCAGTATTTT. Translating gives CSASGQGLTDTQYF.

This clonotype was observed at least ten times. This chain uses TRBV10-3 with TRBJ2-2; TRBD2 aligns across 13 bases. The CDR3 contains 16 residues. Germline V gene lookup returns CDR1 ENHRY and CDR2 SYGVKD. The V gene end was trimmed by 6 bases and the J gene end by 7 bases; junction bases not matched to a gene: 8. CDR3 sequence (DNA): TGTGCCATCAGATCCGGACTAGCGGGAGAGAACGGGGAGCTGTTTTTT. It encodes CAIRSGLAGENGELFF.

This clonotype was detected many times. The J gene is TRBJ1-1, the V gene TRBV5-1; D is ambiguous. V lost 2 bases and J lost 3, with 8 bases in between. CDR3 length: 13 residues. Germline lookup yields CDR1 SGHRS and CDR2 YFSETQ. The CDR3 bases are TGCGCCAGCAGCTTCGGGCCGGACACTGAAGCTTTCTTT. It specifies CASSFGPDTEAFF.

This clonotype turned up a few times. This chain uses TRBV6-2 or TRBV6-3 with TRBJ2-5; TRBD2 matches 7 bases. The germline gives CDR1 MNHEY, CDR2 SVGEGT. Trimming removed 5 bases from V and 3 bases from J; junction bases left unmatched: 3. CDR3 length: 13 amino acids. CDR3 residues: CASSGAGEETQYF. In DNA form, the CDR3 reads TGTGCCAGCAGTGGGGCGGGAGAAGAGACCCAGTACTTC.

This chain uses TRBV20-1 with TRBJ2-3, with D unclear. CDR1 is DFQATT, CDR2 SNEGSKA, per germline (reference sequence). The CDR3 is 15 amino acids. Trimming shortened V by 3 bases and J by 0 bases, and 13 bases separated the two germline ends. The CDR3 sequence is CSARPRYSSTDTQYF. The CDR3 nucleotides are TGCAGTGCTAGGCCCCGGTACTCCAGCACAGATACGCAGTATTTT.

Many counts were recorded for this clonotype. V usage is TRBV12-3 or TRBV12-4 and J usage is TRBJ1-2; D remains unclear. V gave up 6 bases and J gave up 1 base, with 15 bases separating them. CDR3 length: 15 residues. In nucleotides, the CDR3 is TGTGCCAGCAGCACCGGGTCCTCCTTTAACTATGGCTACACCTTC. It specifies CASSTGSSFNYGYTF.

The sample holds many counts of this clonotype. This chain links TRBV12-3 or TRBV12-4 with TRBJ2-7; D unresolved. The CDR3 loop spans 11 amino acids. V shed 2 bases and J shed 6 bases, with 5 bases lying between them. For the CDR3, the DNA is TGTGCCAGCAGTTTAAGAGGCGAGCAGTACTTC. Protein sequence: CASSLRGEQYF.

Ten or more counts support this clonotype. The J gene is TRBJ1-2, the V gene TRBV6-6; 8 positions agree with TRBD1. V was pared by 5 bases and J by 2 bases, with 4 bases of the junction left unmatched. Germline assignment: CDR1 MNHNY and CDR2 SVGAGI (reference sequence). The CDR3 contains 14 residues. This chain's CDR3 is CASSPRTGNYGYTF. In nucleotides, the CDR3 is TGTGCCAGCAGTCCCCGGACAGGGAACTATGGCTACACCTTC.

This clonotype was recorded many times. V is TRBV15 and J is TRBJ1-1; D is unclear. The germline CDR1 and CDR2 sequences are LNHNV and YYDKDF (reference sequence). The CDR3 has 14 amino acids. Trimming took 5 bases from V and 3 from J, leaving 13 bases between them. CDR3 in DNA: TGTGCCACCAGCCCTTGGACCTTGGACACTGAAGCTTTCTTT. This encodes CATSPWTLDTEAFF. The variable domain in full, completed from reference TRBV15 and TRBJ1-1, reads DAMVIQNPRYQVTQFGKPVTLSCSQTLNHNVMYWYQQKSSQAPKLLFHYYDKDFNNEADTPDNFQSRRPNTSFCFLDIRSPGLGDTAMYLCATSPWTLDTEAFFGQGTRLTVV.